This entry describes one T cell receptor beta chain. This table comes from immunoSEQ multiplex PCR, and its TCRdb copy is limited to in-frame clones, with some not included. Of 75,000 to 80,000 clones listed, around nine tenths were seen once; the top ten hold under 6.5%. Germline V gene data show CDR1 as LGHNA and CDR2 as YSLEER. The CDR3 spans 15 residues. The ends were cut back, 0 bases at V and 0 bases at J, with 6 bases in the middle. This record belongs to a study of blood T cell repertoires in COVID-19. The sequence derives from a human donor in a cohort sampled during active COVID-19. The chain links TRBV4-3 to TRBJ2-1; D is unclear. The specimen was peripheral blood. The DNA for the CDR3 is TGCGCCAGCAGCCAAGACTCCAGCTCCTACAATGAGCAGTTCTTC. It codes for CASSQDSSSYNEQFF.